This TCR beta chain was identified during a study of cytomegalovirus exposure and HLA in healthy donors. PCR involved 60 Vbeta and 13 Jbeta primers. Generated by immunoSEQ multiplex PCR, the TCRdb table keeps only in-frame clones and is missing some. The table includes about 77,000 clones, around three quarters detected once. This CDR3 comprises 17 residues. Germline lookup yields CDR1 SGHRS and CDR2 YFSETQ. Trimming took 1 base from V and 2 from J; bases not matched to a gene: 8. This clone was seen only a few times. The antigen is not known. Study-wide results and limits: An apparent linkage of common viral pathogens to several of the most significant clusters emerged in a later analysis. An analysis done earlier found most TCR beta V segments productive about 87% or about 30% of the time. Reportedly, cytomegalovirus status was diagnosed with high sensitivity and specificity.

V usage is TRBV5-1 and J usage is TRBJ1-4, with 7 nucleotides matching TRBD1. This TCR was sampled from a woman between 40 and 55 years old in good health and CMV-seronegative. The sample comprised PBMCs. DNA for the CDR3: TGCGCCAGCAGCTTGAGCGGAGGGGGCAGGACTAATGAAAAACTGTTTTTT. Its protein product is CASSLSGGGRTNEKLFF. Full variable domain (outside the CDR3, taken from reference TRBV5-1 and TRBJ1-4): KAGVTQTPRYLIKTRGQQVTLSCSPISGHRSVSWYQQTPGQGLQFLFEYFSETQRNKGNFPGRFSGRQFSNSRSEMNVSTLELGDSALYLCASSLSGGGRTNEKLFFGSGTQLSVL.